The 13 T cell receptor beta chains given below trace back to one sample, sequenced in a study of blood T cell repertoires in COVID-19. Profiling relied on immunoSEQ multiplex PCR, and the TCRdb table lists in-frame clones only, not all of them. The sample records some 130,000 clones, almost 80% being singletons. Specimen: peripheral blood. These receptors were collected from a man aged 60-69 years who had recovered from COVID-19.

V and J are TRBV4-3 and TRBJ2-1; weak D call: TRBD2 (6 bases). The V and J ends lost 4 bases and 7 bases respectively, with 17 bases between them. Per germline, CDR1 LGHNA and CDR2 YSLEER. The CDR3 is 15 residues long. The CDR3 DNA reads as TGCGCCAGCAGCCGGAGCCGGGGGATGGGAAATGAGCAGTTCTTC. Protein product: CASSRSRGMGNEQFF.

The V and J genes are TRBV7-2 and TRBJ1-2; D remains unclear. The V end lost 1 base, the J end lost 7 bases, and 7 bases lay between the germline ends. The CDR3 runs 12 residues. Germline CDR1 is SGHTA and CDR2 is FQGNSA. CDR3: CASSLDGSGYTF. As DNA, the CDR3 is TGTGCCAGCAGCTTAGATGGCTCTGGCTACACCTTC.

The V and J genes are TRBV21-1 and TRBJ2-7; the table's D call, TRBD2, has no DNA check behind it. TRBV21-1 is a pseudogene locus. The CDR3 contains 16 residues. DNA of the CDR3: TGTGCCAGCAGCAAAAGGAAGGGAGACGCCCTTTACGAGCAGTACTTC. This encodes CASSKRKGDALYEQYF.

This sequence joins TRBV19 and TRBJ1-5; a weak D match, TRBD1 (5 bases). Trimming pared 4 bases from V and 7 bases from J, leaving 11 bases between. This CDR3 contains 13 residues. CDR1 and CDR2 (germline): LNHDA, SQIVND (reference sequence). CDR3 protein: CASSTDSDQPQHF. CDR3 DNA: TGTGCCAGTAGTACCGACAGTGACCAGCCCCAGCATTTT.

The rearrangement uses TRBV5-1 and TRBJ1-1; possibly TRBD1 for D (5 bases). Trimming cost V 5 bases and J 3 bases, with 11 bases left between them. Germline values: CDR1 SGHRS, CDR2 YFSETQ. The CDR3 consists of 13 residues. The CDR3 loop reads CASRELQDTEAFF. As DNA, the CDR3 is TGCGCCAGCAGGGAACTACAGGACACTGAAGCTTTCTTT.

The V and J genes are TRBV3-1 (or the pseudogene TRBV3-2) and TRBJ2-1; 14 bases match TRBD2. The CDR3 is 18 amino acids. J gave up 8 bases and V 1 base, and 10 bases lay outside the gene matches. Per germline, CDR1 LGHDT and CDR2 YNNKEL (reference sequence). DNA of the CDR3: TGTGCCAGCAGCCAAGCCCCGGGGACTAGCGGGAGTTGGCATGAGCAGTTCTTC. It is translated as CASSQAPGTSGSWHEQFF.

This clone was seen only a few times. V is TRBV25-1 and J is TRBJ2-3, with TRBD2 matching 7 bases. The germline gives CDR1 MGHDK, CDR2 SYGVNS. This CDR3 has 15 amino acids. V was clipped by 1 base and J by 4 bases; unmatched bases: 5. This CDR3 is CASSEWGGTADTQYF. Written as DNA, the CDR3 is TGTGCCAGCAGTGAATGGGGGGGAACGGCAGATACGCAGTATTTT.

The chain is built from TRBV15 and TRBJ2-5; TRBD1 matches at 8 bases. Germline CDR1 is LNHNV and CDR2 is YYDKDF (reference sequence). There are 18 residues in the CDR3. J lost 5 bases, V lost 1 base, and 15 bases had no gene match. The CDR3 here is CATSRGVTRTGMDETQYF. The CDR3 region has the DNA TGTGCCACCAGCAGAGGGGTTACCCGGACAGGGATGGACGAGACCCAGTACTTC.

This clone has only a few counts. The chain is built from TRBV23-1 and TRBJ2-5, with TRBD1 as a possible D gene (5 bases). TRBV23-1 is classed as an ORF, of uncertain function. V lost 4 bases and J lost 4, with 13 bases in between. The CDR3 extends over 14 amino acids. CDR3 in DNA: TGCGCCAGCAGTCCCAGGGCGCCGGGAGAGACCCAGTACTTC. The encoded protein is CASSPRAPGETQYF.

The chain is built from TRBV7-3 and TRBJ2-7, with D tentatively TRBD2 (6 bases). Germline CDR1 and CDR2: SGHTA and FQGTGA. The V gene lost 2 bases and the J gene lost 0 bases, with 11 bases spanning the gap. The CDR3 is 15 amino acids. For the CDR3, the DNA is TGTGCCAGCAGCTTAGCGGGACGGGGCTCCTACGAGCAGTACTTC. Protein: CASSLAGRGSYEQYF.

In this sample, this clone turned up many times. The J gene is TRBJ1-4, the V gene TRBV20-1; D is uncertain. V was clipped by 3 bases and J by 0 bases, with 5 bases between them. CDR1 DFQATT and CDR2 SNEGSKA come from the germline V gene (reference sequence). The CDR3 sequence is 13 residues long. The CDR3 spells CSASSATNEKLFF. CDR3 nucleotide sequence: TGCAGTGCTAGTTCTGCAACTAATGAAAAACTGTTTTTT.

The chain uses TRBV4-2 and TRBJ1-5; 11 bases fit TRBD1. The V and J ends lost 3 bases and 9 bases, in that order; junction bases with no gene match: 4. Germline V gives CDR1 LGHNA, CDR2 YNFKEQ. The CDR3 is 14 residues long. The CDR3 loop reads CASSQGDRGGPQHF. The CDR3 nucleotides are TGTGCCAGCAGCCAGGGGGACAGGGGGGGGCCCCAGCATTTT.

This chain joins TRBV7-2 and TRBJ1-1; possibly TRBD1 for D (6 bases). Trimming took 1 base from V and 11 from J, leaving 8 bases between them. The CDR3 consists of 11 residues. CDR1 is SGHTA, CDR2 FQGNSA, per germline. The CDR3 sequence is CASSLDRAAFF. The CDR3 nucleotides are TGTGCCAGCAGCTTAGACAGGGCTGCTTTCTTT.